This T cell receptor (beta chain) was captured by sequencing in a study of glioma-infiltrating T cells after dendritic cell vaccination (dated by TCRdb to about 2016). Some background on the complete study: The cohort included 15 or so glioblastoma patients drawn from Phase I and II dendritic cell vaccination trials, of whom 9 were newly diagnosed and 6 had recurrent disease. Between 2003 and 2012, patients were given autologous tumor lysate-pulsed dendritic cell vaccination. The vaccine consisted of monocyte-derived dendritic cells cultured about seven days with IL-4 and GM-CSF, then pulsed overnight with autologous tumor lysate. Patients received three intradermal dendritic cell vaccine injections at biweekly intervals in the arm below the axilla. Tumor-infiltrating lymphocyte content was quantified and tumor and blood repertoires were compared in dendritic cell-vaccinated glioblastoma patients by deep sequencing of TCR beta CDR3 regions. Survival after dendritic cell vaccination was correlated with TCR sequencing metrics, including TIL content and tumor-blood repertoire overlap. Results the study describes overall, beyond this receptor: No direct relationship between TCR clonality and survival was found, suggesting a diverse polyclonal response may matter. The three-group TCR overlap response model was characterized as speculative, and prospective validation of the model was stated to be required. The cohort was small and heterogeneous, few patients had complete blood and tumor sets, and even fewer had initial-recurrent tumor pairs. After dendritic cell vaccination, a higher estimated pretreatment TIL content predicted longer time to progression and longer overall survival.

The immunoSEQ assay amplified TCRB CDR3 regions from approximately 1.8 micrograms of genomic DNA, or from all available DNA when less than that amount was available. For multiplex PCR, 60 forward primers for TCR V beta segments and 13 reverse primers for J beta segments were used. Synthetic control templates were spiked into each sample at limiting dilution to estimate reads per starting template. The Illumina HiSeq System generated sequencing reads of 87 bp. The source study handled its data this way. PCR and sequencing errors were removed by a nearest neighbor algorithm that merged closely related sequences. TCR overlap was measured as the percentage of unique tumor TCR beta sequences that were also present in the peripheral blood of the same patient. TCRdb holds this immuneACCESS table with in-frame rearrangements only. Some clones are missing; in checked studies, unresolved V genes explain under half, and the rest has no known cause. V, J and clone size derive from that table, while D and trimming were established from the DNA sequence. A total of tens of thousands of clones appear in this sample, 86% of them only once. The ten largest account for 11% of the sample.

CDR1 and CDR2 are read off the germline V gene as SGHRS and YFSETQ. The CDR3 contains 15 residues, cysteine and phenylalanine counted. This entry keeps only the CDR3 DNA: 45 bases, framed from base 1. V loses 3 bases at its end and J loses 0 bases; junction bases beyond the gene matches: 4. The time point label, as the study defines it: after dendritic cell vaccination, including at tumor progression/relapse. To be selected, patients needed enough residual fresh-frozen tumor tissue and more than two years of available survival data. An isocitrate dehydrogenase mutation was not carried by any of the glioblastoma patients, although molecular status was otherwise variable. PBMC collection took place before vaccination, two weeks after the third vaccination, and at tumor progression if progression occurred. Genomic DNA was extracted with the Qiagen DNeasy Blood extraction Kit. The sample holds one count of this clone. Which antigen it targets is not known. No much larger clone exists at a distance of one base, and base qualities are not known.

This clonotype was obtained from a human donor with glioblastoma. Specimen: blood, collected after dendritic cell vaccination. This receptor chain uses TRBV5-1 and TRBJ1-1; TRBD1 aligns with 8 central bases. The CDR3 sequence is CASSSHRGLNTEAFF. The bases are TGCGCCAGCAGCTCCCACAGGGGGTTGAACACTGAAGCTTTCTTT.